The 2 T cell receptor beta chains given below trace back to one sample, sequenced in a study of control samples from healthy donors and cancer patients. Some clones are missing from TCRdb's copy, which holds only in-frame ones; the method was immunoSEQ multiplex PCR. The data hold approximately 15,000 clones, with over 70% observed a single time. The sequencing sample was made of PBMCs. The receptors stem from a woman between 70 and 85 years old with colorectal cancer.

This chain's CDR3 is CASSPGLSTDTQYF. CDR3 sequence (DNA): TGTGCCAGCAGCCCGGGACTCAGCACAGATACGCAGTATTTT. J is TRBJ2-3 and V is TRBV7-2; D may be TRBD2 (6 bases). This CDR3 spans 14 amino acids. Germline CDR1 reads SGHTA; CDR2 reads FQGNSA. V gave up 5 bases and J gave up 0 bases, with 9 bases separating them.

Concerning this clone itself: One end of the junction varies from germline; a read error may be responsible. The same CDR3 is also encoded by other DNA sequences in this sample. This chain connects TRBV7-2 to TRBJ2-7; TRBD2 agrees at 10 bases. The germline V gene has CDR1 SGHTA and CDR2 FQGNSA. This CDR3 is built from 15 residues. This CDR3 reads CASSPHGLAGAEQYF. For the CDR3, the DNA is TGTGCCAGCAGCCCGCACGGGCTAGCGGGAGCCGAGCAGTACTTT. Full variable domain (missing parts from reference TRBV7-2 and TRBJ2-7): GAGVSQSPSNKVTEKGKDVELRCDPISGHTALYWYRQSLGQGLEFLIYFQGNSAPDKSGLPSDRFSAERTGGSVSTLTIQRTQQEDSAVYLCASSPHGLAGAEQYFGPGTRLTVT.